This T cell receptor beta chain was obtained from a study of blood T cell repertoires in COVID-19. Whole-study context: Nucleic acid was either cDNA or gDNA, and it came from T cells, B-cell-depleted T cells, or PBMCs.

Adults between roughly 18 and 89 years of age took part from 24 US areas. Researchers sorted participants into cohorts using their self-reported clinical history. Clones were read by immunoSEQ multiplex PCR, and TCRdb kept only the in-frame ones, dropping some. The sample contains about 410,000 clones, about 90% of which appear only once. V gave up 5 bases and J gave up 7 bases; unmatched junction bases: 5. CDR3 length: 13 residues. Material for sequencing was PBMCs or T cells enriched from blood (not recorded which). This TCR was sampled from a man between 18 and 29 years old who had recovered from COVID-19. J is TRBJ1-2 and V is TRBV12-3 or TRBV12-4; 9 bases line up with TRBD1. The CDR3 region has the DNA TGTGCCAGCAGTCCACAGGGGGCTGGTGGCTACACCTTC. Protein product: CASSPQGAGGYTF.